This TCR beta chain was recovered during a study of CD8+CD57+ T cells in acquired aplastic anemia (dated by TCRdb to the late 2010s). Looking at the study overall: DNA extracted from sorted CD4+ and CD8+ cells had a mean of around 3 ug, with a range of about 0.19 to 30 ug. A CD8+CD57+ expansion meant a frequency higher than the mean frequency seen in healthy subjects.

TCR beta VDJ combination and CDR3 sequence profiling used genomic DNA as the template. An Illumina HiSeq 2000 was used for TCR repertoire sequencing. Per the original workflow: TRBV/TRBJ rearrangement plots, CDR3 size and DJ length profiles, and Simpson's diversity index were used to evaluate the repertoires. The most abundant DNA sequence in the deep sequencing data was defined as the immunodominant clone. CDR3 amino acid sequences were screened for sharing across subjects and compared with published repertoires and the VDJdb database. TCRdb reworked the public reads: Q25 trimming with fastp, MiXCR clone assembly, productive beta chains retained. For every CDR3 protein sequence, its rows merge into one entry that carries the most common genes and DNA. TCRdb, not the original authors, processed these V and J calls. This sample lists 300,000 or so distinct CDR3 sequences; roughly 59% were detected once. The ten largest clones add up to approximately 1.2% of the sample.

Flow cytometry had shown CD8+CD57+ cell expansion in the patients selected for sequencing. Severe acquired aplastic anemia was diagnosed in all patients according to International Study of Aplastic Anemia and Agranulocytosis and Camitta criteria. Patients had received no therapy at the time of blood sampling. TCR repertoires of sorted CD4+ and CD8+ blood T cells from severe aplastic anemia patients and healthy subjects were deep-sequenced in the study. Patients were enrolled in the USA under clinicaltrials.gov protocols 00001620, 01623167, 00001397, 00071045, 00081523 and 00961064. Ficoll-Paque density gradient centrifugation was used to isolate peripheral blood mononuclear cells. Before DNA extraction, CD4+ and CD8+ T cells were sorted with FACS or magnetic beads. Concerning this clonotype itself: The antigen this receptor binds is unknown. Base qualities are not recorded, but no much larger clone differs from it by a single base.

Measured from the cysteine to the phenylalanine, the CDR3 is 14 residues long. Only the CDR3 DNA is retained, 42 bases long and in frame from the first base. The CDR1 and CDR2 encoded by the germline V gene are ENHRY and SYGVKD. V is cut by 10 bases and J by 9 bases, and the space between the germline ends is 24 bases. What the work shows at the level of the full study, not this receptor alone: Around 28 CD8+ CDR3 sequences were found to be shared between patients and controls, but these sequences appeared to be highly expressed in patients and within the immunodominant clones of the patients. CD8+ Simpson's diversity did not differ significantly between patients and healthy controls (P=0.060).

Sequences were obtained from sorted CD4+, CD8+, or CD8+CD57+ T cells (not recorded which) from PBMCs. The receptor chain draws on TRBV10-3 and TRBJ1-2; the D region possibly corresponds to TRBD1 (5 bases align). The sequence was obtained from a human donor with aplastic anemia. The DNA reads TGTGCCACCTGGGACGGACGACGGTCTTTCTGCTACACCTTC. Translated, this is CATWDGRRSFCYTF.